A selection of T cell receptor beta chains follows, all from one sample in a study of T cell clones after liver transplantation. The protocol was immunoSEQ multiplex PCR, while the TCRdb copy is restricted to in-frame clones and leaves out a portion. The data hold about 45,000 clones, with 70% to 90% observed a single time. Source: CD4+ T cells from blood, taken 24 months after liver transplant. All receptors derive from a human patient who received a liver transplant. Some T cells may be supplied by the graft donor. CDR3s include the opening cysteine and the closing phenylalanine or tryptophan. Fields, in order: V gene, clone size, D gene, J gene, CDR3 protein, CDR3 DNA. A D gene is named only where the DNA matches it firmly. Only part of the rows carry a size: once, few, many, or a class if the clone is expanded.

>TRBV6-5|NA|NA|TRBJ1-5
CASSYSIINQPQHF
TGTGCCAGCAGTTACTCCATCATCAATCAGCCCCAGCATTTT
>TRBV6-6|NA|NA|TRBJ1-5
CASSSYSSNQPQHF
TGTGCCAGCAGTTCATACAGTAGCAATCAGCCCCAGCATTTT
>TRBV18|NA|NA|TRBJ2-1
CASSPVPQTDEQFF
TGTGCCAGCTCACCAGTTCCCCAGACGGATGAGCAGTTCTTC
>TRBV27|NA|NA|TRBJ1-5
CASSAHFSNQPQHF
TGTGCCAGCAGTGCCCACTTTAGCAATCAGCCCCAGCATTTT
>TRBV4-2|NA|NA|TRBJ1-1
CASSQGDYGVWGTEAFF
TGTGCCAGCAGCCAAGGGGACTACGGGGTGTGGGGCACTGAAGCTTTCTTT
>TRBV4-2|few|TRBD1|TRBJ2-1
CASSQVDRAGSNNEQFF
TGTGCCAGCAGCCAAGTCGACAGGGCCGGTTCCAACAATGAGCAGTTCTTC
>TRBV9|once|TRBD1|TRBJ2-2
CASSLRGGDRDRHGELFF
TGTGCCAGCAGCCTCCGGGGTGGGGACAGGGATCGGCACGGGGAGCTGTTTTTT
>TRBV6-1|NA|NA|TRBJ2-7
CASIFGTPLSDEQYF
TGTGCCAGCATTTTCGGGACTCCCCTGAGTGACGAGCAGTACTTC
>TRBV5-1|NA|TRBD2|TRBJ2-1
CASSWTSGSPQLYNEQFF
TGCGCCAGCAGCTGGACTAGCGGGAGCCCCCAATTATACAATGAGCAGTTCTTC
>TRBV2|once|NA|TRBJ1-1
CASSGQFNPNTEAFF
TGTGCCAGCAGTGGGCAATTTAACCCGAACACTGAAGCTTTCTTT
>TRBV11-2|NA|NA|TRBJ2-5
CASSLEGETQYF
TGTGCCAGCAGCTTAGAGGGGGAGACCCAGTACTTC
>TRBV7-9|NA|TRBD1|TRBJ1-1
CASSAPDRGNTEAFF
TGTGCCAGCAGCGCCCCGGACAGGGGGAACACTGAAGCTTTCTTT
>TRBV4-2|NA|TRBD2|TRBJ2-1
CASSQDRAGGRNEQFF
TGTGCCAGCAGCCAAGATAGGGCGGGGGGGAGGAATGAGCAGTTCTTC
>TRBV15|NA|NA|TRBJ2-7
CATSRDSGQYYEQYF
TGTGCCACCAGCAGAGACAGTGGACAGTACTACGAGCAGTACTTC
>TRBV5-1|NA|TRBD2|TRBJ2-5
CASSLDGGGRGTQYF
TGCGCCAGCAGCTTGGATGGGGGGGGACGAGGGACCCAGTACTTC